A single TCR beta chain is shown here with its context. The data are from a study of PD-L1 blockade in urothelial cancer. The wider study: Blood was subjected to analysis at 3 weeks (second dose) and 6 weeks following treatment start. Researchers found blood samples held a median of 141,255 T cells.

TCR analog templates of synthetic origin were spiked into each PCR. The assay was immunoSEQ multiplex PCR, and TCRdb's table has in-frame clones only and misses some. Among more than 90,000 clones listed, approximately 87% were seen once. Time point reported: peripheral blood 6 weeks after treatment start. Patients had urothelial carcinoma that was locally advanced or metastatic. CDR1 is WSHSY and CDR2 is SAAADI in the germline V gene. Germline trimming cut 2 bases from V and 3 bases from J; bases unmatched to any gene: 2. The CDR3 loop spans 15 amino acids. The chain combines TRBV10-2 with TRBJ2-1; TRBD2 matches 9 bases. The TCR originated in a man between 65 and 80 years old with urothelial cancer. The sample here was PBMCs, taken around atezolizumab (anti-PD-L1) treatment. The CDR3 loop reads CASSERREGYNEQFF. The CDR3, as DNA: TGCGCCAGCAGTGAGCGGCGGGAGGGCTACAATGAGCAGTTCTTC.